The clone carrying this TCR beta chain was seen only a few times. Its specificity is unknown. TCRdb analysed the 5' RACE reads with MiXCR anew, one entry per CDR3 protein. The repertoire holds 130,000 to 150,000 distinct CDR3 sequences, with roughly a fifth as singletons. The sample comes from a study of T-cell memory formation after mild COVID-19. Study context: TCR clusters largely stayed donor specific. Findings and caveats of the study: Among CD4+ contracting clones, most were CM and EM, and CD8+ ones EMRA. Clones from the second wave (peaking day 37) had unconfirmed SARS-CoV-2 specificity. Whereas later expanders leaned CD4+, clones contracting day 15 to 85 showed a balanced CD4/CD8 makeup.

Looked up from germline, CDR1 is SGHVS and CDR2 is FQNEAQ. Trimming at V came to 5 bases and at J to 2 bases, leaving 6 bases not matched to a gene. The CDR3 is made up of 16 amino acids. The specimen sequenced was PBMCs or a T cell subset sorted from them (not recorded which). The genes are TRBV7-8 and TRBJ2-1; 10 bases map to TRBD2. The receptor comes from an adult woman who had mild COVID-19 (a few samples of this study predate the infection). Cell type and time point are not known. The CDR3 nucleotides are TGTGCCAGCAGCACTATAGCGGGAGGAACCTACAATGAGCAGTTCTTC. This gives the protein CASSTIAGGTYNEQFF.